Reported below is one T cell receptor beta chain. Its antigen is not known. Data came from immunoSEQ multiplex PCR; TCRdb stores just in-frame clones and leaves some out. Of around 500,000 clones in the sample, 70% to 80% were seen once. Germline assignment: CDR1 SGHTA and CDR2 FQGNSA. Trimming shortened V by 4 bases and J by 6 bases, and 13 bases separated the two germline ends. This CDR3 region has 13 residues. This sample is drawn from a study of shared clonotypes between healthy human individuals. Study-level findings and limits: Deeper or shallower sequencing was expected to change how clonotypes are shared among donors.

Sequencing input: PBMCs. This rearrangement joins TRBV7-2 to TRBJ2-7; D might be TRBD1 (6 bases). The receptor was derived from a woman in her thirties or forties in good health. Some clones in this sample may be carry-over from other donors' samples. Here the CDR3 reads CASSWEQGSEQYF. In DNA form, the CDR3 reads TGTGCCAGCAGCTGGGAACAGGGCAGCGAGCAGTACTTC.